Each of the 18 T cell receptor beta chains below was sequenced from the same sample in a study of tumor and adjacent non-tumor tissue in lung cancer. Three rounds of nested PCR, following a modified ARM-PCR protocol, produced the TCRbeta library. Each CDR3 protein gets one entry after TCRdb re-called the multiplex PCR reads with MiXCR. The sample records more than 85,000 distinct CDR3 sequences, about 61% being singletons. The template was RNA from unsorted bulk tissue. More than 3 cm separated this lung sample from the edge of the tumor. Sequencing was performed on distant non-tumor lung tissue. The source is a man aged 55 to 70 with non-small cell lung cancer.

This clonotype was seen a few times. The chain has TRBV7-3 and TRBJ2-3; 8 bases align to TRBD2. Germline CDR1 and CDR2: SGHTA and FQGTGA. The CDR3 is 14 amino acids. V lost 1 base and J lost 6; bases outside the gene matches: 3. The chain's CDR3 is CASSLSGGRDTQYF. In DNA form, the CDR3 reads TGTGCCAGCAGCTTAAGCGGGGGGCGGGATACGCAGTATTTT.

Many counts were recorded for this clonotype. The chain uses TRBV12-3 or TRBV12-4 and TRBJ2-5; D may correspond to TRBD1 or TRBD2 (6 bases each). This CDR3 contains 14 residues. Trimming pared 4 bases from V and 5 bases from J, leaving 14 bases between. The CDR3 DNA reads TGTGCCAGCAGTTCCGGGGGCGCGGGGGAGACCCAGTACTTC. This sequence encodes CASSSGGAGETQYF.

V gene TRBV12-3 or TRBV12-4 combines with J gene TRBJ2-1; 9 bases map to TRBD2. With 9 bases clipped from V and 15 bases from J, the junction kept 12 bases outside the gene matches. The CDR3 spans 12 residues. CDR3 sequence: CASKLTSGSGFF. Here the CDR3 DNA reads TGTGCCAGTAAGTTGACTAGCGGCTCTGGGTTCTTC.

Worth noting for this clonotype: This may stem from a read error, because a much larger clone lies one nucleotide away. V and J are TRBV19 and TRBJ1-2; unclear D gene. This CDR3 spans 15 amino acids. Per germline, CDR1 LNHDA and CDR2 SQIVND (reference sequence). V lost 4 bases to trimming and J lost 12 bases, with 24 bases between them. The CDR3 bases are TGTGCCAGTAGTAATCGAAGGTCGGAACCTACCTGGGACACCTTC. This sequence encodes CASSNRRSEPTWDTF. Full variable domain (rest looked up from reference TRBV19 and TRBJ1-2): DGGITQSPKYLFRKEGQNVTLSCEQNLNHDAMYWYRQDPGQGLRLIYYSQIVNDFQKGDIAEGYSVSREKKESFPLTVTSAQKNPTAFYLCASSNRRSEPTWDTFGSGTRLTVV.

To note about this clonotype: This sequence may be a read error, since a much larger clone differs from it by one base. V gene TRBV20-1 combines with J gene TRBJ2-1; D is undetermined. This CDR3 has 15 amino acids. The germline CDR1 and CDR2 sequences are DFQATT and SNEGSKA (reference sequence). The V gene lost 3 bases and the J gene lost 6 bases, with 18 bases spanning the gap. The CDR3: CSASEFELSANEQFF. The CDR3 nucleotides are TGCAGTGCTAGTGAATTCGAACTTAGTGCCAATGAGCAGTTCTTC.

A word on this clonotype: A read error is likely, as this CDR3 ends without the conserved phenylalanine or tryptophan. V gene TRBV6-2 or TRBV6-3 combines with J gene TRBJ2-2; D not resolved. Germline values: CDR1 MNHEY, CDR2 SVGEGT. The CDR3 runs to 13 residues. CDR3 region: CANSLKKTGELFS. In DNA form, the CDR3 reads TGTGCCAACAGTTTAAAAAAGACCGGGGAGCTGTTTTCT.

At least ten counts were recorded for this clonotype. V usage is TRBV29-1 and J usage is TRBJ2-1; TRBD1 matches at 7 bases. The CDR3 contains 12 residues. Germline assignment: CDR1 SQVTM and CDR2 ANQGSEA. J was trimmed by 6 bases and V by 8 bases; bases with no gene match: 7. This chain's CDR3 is CSYGAGGNEQFF. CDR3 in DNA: TGCAGCTATGGGGCAGGGGGCAATGAGCAGTTCTTC.

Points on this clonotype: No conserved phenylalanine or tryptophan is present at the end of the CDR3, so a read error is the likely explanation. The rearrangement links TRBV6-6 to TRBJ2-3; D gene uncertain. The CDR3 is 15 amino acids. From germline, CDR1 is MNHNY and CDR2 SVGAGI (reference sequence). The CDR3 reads CAGSPPGRSPDTQYL. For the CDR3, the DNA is TGTGCCGGCAGTCCGCCTGGTCGTAGCCCAGATACGCAGTATTTG.

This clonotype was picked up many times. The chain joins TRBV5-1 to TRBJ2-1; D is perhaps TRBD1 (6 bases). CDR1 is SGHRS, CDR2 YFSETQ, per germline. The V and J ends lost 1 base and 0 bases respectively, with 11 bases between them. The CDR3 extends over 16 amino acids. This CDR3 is CASSLQGISSYNEQFF. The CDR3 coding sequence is TGCGCCAGCAGCTTGCAGGGGATTAGCTCCTACAATGAGCAGTTCTTC.

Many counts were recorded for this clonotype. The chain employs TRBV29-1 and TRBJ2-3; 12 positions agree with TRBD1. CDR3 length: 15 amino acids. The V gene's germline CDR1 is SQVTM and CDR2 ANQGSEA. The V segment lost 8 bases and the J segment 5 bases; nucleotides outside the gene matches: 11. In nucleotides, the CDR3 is TGCAGCCTTGGGACAGGGGGCATTTGGGGAGATACGCAGTATTTT. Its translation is CSLGTGGIWGDTQYF.

The CDR3 DNA reads TGTGCTAGTGGTTTGTTATCCTACGAGCAGTACTTC. Its protein product is CASGLLSYEQYF. The J gene is TRBJ2-7, the V gene TRBV12-5; D not resolved. The length of the CDR3 is 12 residues. Germline V gives CDR1 LGHNT, CDR2 FRNRAP. Trimming cost V 2 bases and J 1 base, with 3 bases left between them.

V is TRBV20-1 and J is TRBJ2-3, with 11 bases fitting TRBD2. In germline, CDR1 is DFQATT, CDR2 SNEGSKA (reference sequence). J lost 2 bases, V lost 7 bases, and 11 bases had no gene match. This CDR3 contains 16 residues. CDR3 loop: CSVGLRLAGITDTQYF. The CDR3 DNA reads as TGCAGTGTTGGATTACGACTAGCGGGAATCACAGATACGCAGTATTTT.

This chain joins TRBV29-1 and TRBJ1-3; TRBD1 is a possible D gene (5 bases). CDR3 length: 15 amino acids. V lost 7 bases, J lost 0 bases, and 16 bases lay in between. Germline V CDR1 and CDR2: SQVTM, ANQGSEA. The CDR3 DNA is TGCAGCGCTCGATCGAGACAGCACTCTGGAAACACCATATATTTT. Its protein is CSARSRQHSGNTIYF.

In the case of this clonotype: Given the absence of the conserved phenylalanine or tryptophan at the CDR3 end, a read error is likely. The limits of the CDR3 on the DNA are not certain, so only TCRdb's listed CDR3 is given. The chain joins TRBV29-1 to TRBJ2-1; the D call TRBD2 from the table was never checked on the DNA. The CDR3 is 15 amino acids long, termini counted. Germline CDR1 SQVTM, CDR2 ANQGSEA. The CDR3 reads CSVEGTFLSYDEKFL.

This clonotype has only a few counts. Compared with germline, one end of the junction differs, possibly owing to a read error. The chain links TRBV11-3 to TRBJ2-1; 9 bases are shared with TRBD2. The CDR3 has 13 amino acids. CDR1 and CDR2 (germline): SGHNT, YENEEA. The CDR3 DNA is TGTGCCAGTAGCTATCTAGCGGGGAATGAGCAGTTCTTC. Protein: CASSYLAGNEQFF.

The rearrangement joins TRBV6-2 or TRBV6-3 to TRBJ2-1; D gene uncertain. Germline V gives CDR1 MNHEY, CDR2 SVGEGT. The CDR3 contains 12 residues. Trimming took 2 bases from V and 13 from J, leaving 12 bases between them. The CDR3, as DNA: TGTGCCAGCAGTTACGAGGCCGGATCCCAGTTCTTC. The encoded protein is CASSYEAGSQFF.

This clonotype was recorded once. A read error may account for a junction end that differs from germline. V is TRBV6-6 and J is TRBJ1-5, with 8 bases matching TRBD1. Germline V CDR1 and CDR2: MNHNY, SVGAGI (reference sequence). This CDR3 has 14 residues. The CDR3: CVSTFGQGNQPQHF. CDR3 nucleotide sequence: TGTGTCAGCACTTTTGGACAGGGTAATCAGCCCCAGCATTTT.

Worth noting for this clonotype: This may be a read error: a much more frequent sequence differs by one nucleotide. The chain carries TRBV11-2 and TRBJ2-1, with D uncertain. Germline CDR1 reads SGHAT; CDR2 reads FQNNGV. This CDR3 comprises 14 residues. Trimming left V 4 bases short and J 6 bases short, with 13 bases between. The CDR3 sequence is CASSSFLSSNEQFF. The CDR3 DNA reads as TGTGCCAGCAGCTCATTCCTGTCGAGCAATGAGCAGTTCTTC. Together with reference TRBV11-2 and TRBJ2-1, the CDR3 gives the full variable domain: EAGVAQSPRYKIIEKRQSVAFWCNPISGHATLYWYQQILGQGPKLLIQFQNNGVVDDSQLPKDRFSAERLKGVDSTLKIQPAKLEDSAVYLCASSSFLSSNEQFFGPGTRLTVL.